This is a list of T cell receptor beta chains from one sample in a study of blood T cell repertoires in COVID-19. The repertoire was sequenced with immunoSEQ multiplex PCR; TCRdb's copy has only in-frame clones and lacks some. The sample shows roughly 91,000 clones, roughly 84% of them seen only once. Sequencing used peripheral blood. Every receptor here comes from an older man with active or convalescent COVID-19. The CDR3 runs from the conserved cysteine through the conserved F or W. A D gene is named only where the DNA matches it firmly. A clone size is listed for some rows: how often the clone was seen (once, few, many), or a class if it is expanded.

-,TRBJ1-4,TRBV15,-,CATSRDRGEKLFF,TGTGCCACCAGCAGAGACAGGGGCGAAAAACTGTTTTTT
-,TRBJ1-5,TRBV7-3,-,CASSLQRGTPGGSNQPQHF,TGTGCCAGCAGCTTACAACGGGGGACGCCCGGGGGGTCCAATCAGCCCCAGCATTTT
-,TRBJ1-1,TRBV27,-,CASSSRPRGTEAFF,TGTGCCAGCAGTTCTCGCCCTCGCGGGACTGAAGCTTTCTTT
-,TRBJ2-5,TRBV6-5,TRBD1,CASSSGTGWVQETQYF,TGTGCCAGCAGTTCCGGGACAGGGTGGGTCCAAGAGACCCAGTACTTC
-,TRBJ2-5,TRBV7-3,-,CASSLHPGSLKETQYF,TGTGCCAGCAGCTTACATCCGGGGTCCCTCAAGGAGACCCAGTACTTC
-,TRBJ1-1,TRBV6-1,-,CASSSQQNTEAFF,TGTGCCAGCAGTTCCCAACAGAACACTGAAGCTTTCTTT
-,TRBJ1-3,TRBV18,-,CASSPPQGSGNTIYF,TGTGCCAGCTCACCACCACAGGGCTCTGGAAACACCATATATTTT
once,TRBJ2-5,TRBV5-4,TRBD1,CASSFDRGETQYF,TGTGCCAGCAGCTTCGACAGGGGGGAGACCCAGTACTTC
-,TRBJ2-3,TRBV30,-,CAWSVGYGGRETQYF,TGTGCCTGGAGTGTAGGGTACGGGGGTCGTGAGACGCAGTATTTT
-,TRBJ1-4,TRBV6-4,-,CASPDRRTEKLFF,TGTGCAAGTCCTGACAGGAGAACTGAAAAACTGTTTTTT